One and the same sample provided the 8 T cell receptor beta chains below, sequenced in a study of blood T cell repertoires in COVID-19. Profiled with immunoSEQ multiplex PCR; TCRdb holds only in-frame clones, not every one. This repertoire shows about 80,000 clones, almost 85% found once; its top ten account for approximately 12%. The sequenced sample was peripheral blood. The receptors here all came from an elderly man with acute or convalescent COVID-19.

V is TRBV6-4 and J is TRBJ2-7, with TRBD1 matching 10 bases. V dropped 6 bases and J dropped 7; count of bases not matched to a gene: 12. CDR3 length equals 15 residues. From germline, CDR1 is MRHNA and CDR2 SNTAGT. Here the CDR3 reads CASRLPRDRGGEQYF. In nucleotides, the CDR3 is TGTGCCAGCAGGCTCCCCCGGGACAGGGGAGGGGAGCAGTACTTC.

This clone was recorded once. The chain has TRBV18 and TRBJ2-1, with 8 bases lining up with TRBD1. V was pared by 2 bases and J by 0 bases, with 6 bases of the junction left unmatched. This CDR3 region has 17 residues. CDR1 KGHSH and CDR2 LQKENI come from the germline V gene. The CDR3 loop reads CASSPDRGRGSYNEQFF. The CDR3 DNA follows: TGTGCCAGCTCACCAGACAGGGGTCGAGGCTCCTACAATGAGCAGTTCTTC.

The chain combines TRBV4-2 with TRBJ1-4; TRBD1 might be the D (5 bases). The V and J ends lost 0 bases and 4 bases respectively, with 12 bases between them. The germline gives CDR1 LGHNA, CDR2 YNFKEQ. This CDR3 spans 16 amino acids. The CDR3 nucleotides are TGTGCCAGCAGCCAAGAGTTGCGACAGCTTAATGAAAAACTGTTTTTT. Its translation is CASSQELRQLNEKLFF.

This clone was observed a handful of times. This chain uses TRBV18 with TRBJ1-6; TRBD1 agrees at 10 bases. J was trimmed by 10 bases and V by 5 bases; bases with no gene match: 5. Germline CDR1 KGHSH, CDR2 LQKENI. The CDR3 is made up of 14 amino acids. The CDR3 DNA is TGTGCCAGCTCATCGGGACAGGGGCAGTCACCCCTCCACTTT. Encoded protein: CASSSGQGQSPLHF. Full variable domain (missing parts from reference TRBV18 and TRBJ1-6): NAGVMQNPRHLVRRRGQEARLRCSPMKGHSHVYWYRQLPEEGLKFMVYLQKENIIDESGMPKERFSAEFPKEGPSILRIQQVVRGDSAAYFCASSSGQGQSPLHFGNGTRLTVT.

Only a few counts were recorded for this clone. The J gene is TRBJ2-6, the V gene TRBV4-2, with D unresolved. CDR1 is LGHNA, CDR2 YNFKEQ, per germline. V was clipped by 1 base and J by 0 bases, with 10 bases between them. CDR3 length equals 17 residues. The CDR3 bases are TGTGCCAGCAGCCAAGTGTTCAGGCTCTCTGGGGCCAACGTCCTGACTTTC. Amino acid sequence: CASSQVFRLSGANVLTF.

The genes are TRBV20-1 and TRBJ1-1; D unresolved. The V gene's germline CDR1 is DFQATT and CDR2 SNEGSKA (reference sequence). CDR3 length: 14 amino acids. Trimming took off 3 bases at V and 0 bases at J, with 11 bases between the two ends. The CDR3 loop reads CSASGPPVNTEAFF. CDR3 coding DNA: TGCAGTGCTAGTGGCCCCCCAGTGAACACTGAAGCTTTCTTT.

The chain is built from TRBV9 and TRBJ2-2; a weak D match, TRBD2 (5 bases). V was trimmed by 0 bases and J by 7 bases, leaving 7 bases between them. Germline V CDR1 and CDR2: SGDLS, YYNGEE. The CDR3 contains 13 residues. The CDR3 sequence: CASSVEDFGELFF. The CDR3 coding sequence is TGTGCCAGCAGCGTAGAGGACTTCGGGGAGCTGTTTTTT.

This clone was picked up one time. This chain links TRBV7-8 with TRBJ1-1; D gene unclear. The germline CDR1 and CDR2 sequences are SGHVS and FQNEAQ. V was trimmed by 0 bases and J by 11 bases, leaving 13 bases between them. CDR3 length: 13 amino acids. The CDR3 loop reads CASSLAQNTVAFF. The DNA of the CDR3 is TGTGCCAGCAGCTTAGCCCAGAACACAGTGGCTTTCTTT. Full variable domain (rest looked up from reference TRBV7-8 and TRBJ1-1): GAGVSQSPRYKVAKRGQDVALRCDPISGHVSLFWYQQALGQGPEFLTYFQNEAQLDKSGLPSDRFFAERPEGSVSTLKIQRTQQEDSAVYLCASSLAQNTVAFFGQGTRLTVV.